The clone carrying this TCR beta chain was seen a few times. The data are from a study of patients and donors after allogeneic stem cell transplantation. In TCRdb, the RT-PCR reads were re-called with MiXCR into one record per CDR3 protein. The sample includes about 960,000 distinct CDR3 sequences, approximately 18% of them seen just once. Trimming shortened V by 1 base and J by 2 bases, and 19 bases separated the two germline ends. Germline V gene lookup returns CDR1 LGHNA and CDR2 YNFKEQ. The CDR3 has 18 amino acids. The receptor's source is a human donor who was either an allogeneic HSCT recipient or a stem cell or donor lymphocyte infusion donor (not recorded which). It is not recorded whose cells these are; they may come from a transplant donor. Sequenced material: blood, either unsorted or a sorted T cell fraction (not recorded which). The V and J genes are TRBV4-2 and TRBJ2-3; no clear D gene. CDR3 in amino acids: CASSQARAPSRTTDTQYF. Written as DNA, the CDR3 is TGTGCCAGCAGCCAAGCAAGGGCCCCCTCGAGGACCACAGATACGCAGTATTTT.